The source of this T cell receptor (beta chain) is a study of T-cell memory formation after mild COVID-19. This CDR3 has 14 amino acids. From germline, CDR1 is SGHRS and CDR2 YFSETQ. The V segment lost 8 bases and the J segment 4 bases; nucleotides outside the gene matches: 6. TCRdb re-called the 5' RACE reads through MiXCR, storing one row per CDR3 protein. The table lists fewer than 200,000 distinct CDR3 sequences, about 18% of them singletons, with around 3.9% in the top ten. This clonotype appeared many times. This sequence originates from a man between 18 and 29 years old who had mild COVID-19 (a few samples of this study predate the infection). Cell type and time point are not known. What was sequenced was PBMCs or a T cell subset sorted from them (not recorded which). The chain has TRBV5-1 and TRBJ2-1; 10 bases agree with TRBD2. CDR3 in amino acids: CASGAGGRYNEQFF. The CDR3 DNA follows: TGCGCCAGTGGAGCGGGGGGGCGATACAATGAGCAGTTCTTC.